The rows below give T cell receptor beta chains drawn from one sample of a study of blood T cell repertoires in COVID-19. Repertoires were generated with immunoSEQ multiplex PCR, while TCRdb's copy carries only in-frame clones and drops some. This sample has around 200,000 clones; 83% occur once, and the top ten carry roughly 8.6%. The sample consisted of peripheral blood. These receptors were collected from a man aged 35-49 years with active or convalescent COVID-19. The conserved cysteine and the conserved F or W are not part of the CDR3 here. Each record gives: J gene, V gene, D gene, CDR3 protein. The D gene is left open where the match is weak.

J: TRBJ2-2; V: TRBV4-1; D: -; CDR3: ASTLDYTNTGELF
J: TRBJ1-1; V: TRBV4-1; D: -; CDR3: ASSQEASGNTEAF
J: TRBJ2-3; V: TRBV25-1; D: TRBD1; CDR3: ASRPSQGQGAADTQY
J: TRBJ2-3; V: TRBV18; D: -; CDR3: ASSPREATDTQY
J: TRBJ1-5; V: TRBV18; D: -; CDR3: ASSSLPGELNQPQH
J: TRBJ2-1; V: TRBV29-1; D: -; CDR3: SVEDRTRTVEQF
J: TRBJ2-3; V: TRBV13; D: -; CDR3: ASSHTELNRFRTDTQY
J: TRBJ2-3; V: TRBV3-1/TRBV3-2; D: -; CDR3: ASSRLGTDTQY
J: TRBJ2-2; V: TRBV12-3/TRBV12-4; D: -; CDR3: ASSFSNGELF
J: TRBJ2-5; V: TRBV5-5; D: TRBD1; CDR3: ASSFDAGTGAETQY
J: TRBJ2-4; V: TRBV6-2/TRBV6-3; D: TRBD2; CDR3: ASTPGGGGAISRWY
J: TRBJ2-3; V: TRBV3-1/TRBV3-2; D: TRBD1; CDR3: ASSQGGQGANTQY
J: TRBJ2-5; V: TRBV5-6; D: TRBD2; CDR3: ASSLWLAGGQETQY
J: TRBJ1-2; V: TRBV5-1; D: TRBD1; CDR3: ASSPLAFPGQGDYGYT
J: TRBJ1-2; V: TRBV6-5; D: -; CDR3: ASRVSGIANYGYT
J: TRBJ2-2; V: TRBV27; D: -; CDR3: ASRGWGDGGELF
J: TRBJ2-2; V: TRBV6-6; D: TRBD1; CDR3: ASSGGTGRELF
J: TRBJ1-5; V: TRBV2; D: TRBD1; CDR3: ASSLDRANQPQH
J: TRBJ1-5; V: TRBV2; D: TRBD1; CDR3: ASRETGRNQPQH
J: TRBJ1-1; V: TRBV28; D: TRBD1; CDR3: ASSLGGTGHWNTEAF
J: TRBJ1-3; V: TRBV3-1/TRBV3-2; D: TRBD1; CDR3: ASSPRDRGNTIY
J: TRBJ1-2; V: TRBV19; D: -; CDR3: ASSITTLYGYT
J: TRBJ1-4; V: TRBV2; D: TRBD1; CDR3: ASSEAGTGGEKLF
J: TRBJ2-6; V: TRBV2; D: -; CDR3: ASSEAGGRSPGANVLT
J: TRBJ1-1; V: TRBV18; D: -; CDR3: ASSPRGREEAF